This TCR beta chain appears in the sequencing data of a study of Graves' ophthalmopathy and Graves' hyperthyroidism. Germline CDR1 reads SNHLY; CDR2 reads FYNNEI. The CDR3 contains 13 residues. V lost 7 bases to trimming and J lost 1 base, with 10 bases between them. Amplification of the TCR beta CDR3 regions used RNA transcripts (as template). After a first-round RT-PCR with HTBI primers, a second-round multiplex PCR was run. One entry per CDR3 protein results from TCRdb running MiXCR on the multiplex PCR reads. The table includes over a million distinct CDR3 sequences, about 38% detected once. This clonotype was seen only a few times.

This chain links TRBV2 with TRBJ1-1, with D possibly TRBD1 on 5 matching bases. The sequence was collected from an adult man with Graves' hyperthyroidism. The sample comprised peripheral blood or thyroid tissue (not recorded which). The CDR3 DNA follows: TGTGCCAGCATCTTGGACAAGAACACTGAAGCTTTCTTT. Translated: CASILDKNTEAFF.